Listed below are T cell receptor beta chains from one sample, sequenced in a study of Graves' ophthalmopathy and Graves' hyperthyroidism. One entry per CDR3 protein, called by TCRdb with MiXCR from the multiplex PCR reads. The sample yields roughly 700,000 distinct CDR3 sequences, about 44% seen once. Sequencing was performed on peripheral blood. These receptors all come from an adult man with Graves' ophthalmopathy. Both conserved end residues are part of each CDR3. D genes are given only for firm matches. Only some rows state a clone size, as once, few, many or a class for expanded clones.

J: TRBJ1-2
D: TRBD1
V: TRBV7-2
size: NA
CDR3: CASSLDGQGASYGYTF
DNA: TGTGCCAGCAGCTTGGACGGACAGGGGGCGAGCTATGGCTACACCTTC

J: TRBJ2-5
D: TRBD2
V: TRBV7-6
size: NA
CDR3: CASSLRGTWEAGVVGETQYF
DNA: TGTGCCAGCAGCTTAAGAGGGACTTGGGAAGCGGGAGTTGTAGGAGAGACCCAGTACTTC

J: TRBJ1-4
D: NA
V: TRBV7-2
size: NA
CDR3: CASSSQQGPNEKLFF
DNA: TGTGCCAGCAGCTCCCAACAGGGCCCTAATGAAAAACTGTTTTTT

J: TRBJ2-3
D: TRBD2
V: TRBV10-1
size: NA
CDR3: CASSDIGLAGTDTQYF
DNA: TGCGCCAGCAGTGATATTGGTCTAGCGGGCACAGATACGCAGTATTTT

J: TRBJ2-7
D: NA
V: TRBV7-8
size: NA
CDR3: CVSSLVLSSKSYEQYF
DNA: TGTGTCAGCAGCTTAGTTTTATCGTCGAAATCCTACGAGCAGTACTTC

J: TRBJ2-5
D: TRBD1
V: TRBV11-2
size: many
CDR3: CASSSGQHQETQYF
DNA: TGTGCCAGCAGCTCGGGACAGCACCAAGAGACCCAGTACTTC

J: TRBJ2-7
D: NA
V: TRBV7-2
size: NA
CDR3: CASSTVGGNEQYF
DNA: TGTGCCAGCAGCACAGTCGGCGGAAATGAGCAGTACTTC

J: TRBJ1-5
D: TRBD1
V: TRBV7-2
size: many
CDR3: CASSSQGGSNQPQHF
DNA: TGTGCCAGCAGCTCGCAGGGGGGGAGCAATCAGCCCCAGCATTTT

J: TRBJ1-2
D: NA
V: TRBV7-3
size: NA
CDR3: CASSLGPLRGYTF
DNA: TGTGCCAGCAGCTTGGGACCTCTTCGGGGCTACACCTTC

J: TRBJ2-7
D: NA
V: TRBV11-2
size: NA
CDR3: CASSQYDLTGGYEQYF
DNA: TGCGCCAGCAGCCAATATGATCTGACGGGCGGCTACGAGCAGTACTTC